This T cell receptor (beta chain) emerged from a study of CD8 T cells in ankylosing spondylitis. General study findings and limits: Clones that were linked to disease were CD8+ and were relatively rare in peripheral blood.

This clonotype was picked up many times. Its target is not known. Libraries for TCR beta were made by quantitative 5'-RACE with molecular barcodes. MiXCR, run by TCRdb on the 5' RACE reads, gives a single entry per CDR3 protein. The sample consists of just over 350,000 distinct CDR3 sequences, roughly 20% of them appearing once. V lost 7 bases and J 5 bases, leaving 12 bases between the germline ends. CDR3 length equals 13 residues. This chain links TRBV12-3 or TRBV12-4 with TRBJ1-5; TRBD1 might be the D (6 bases). Sequencing was carried out using blood, either unsorted or a sorted T cell fraction (not recorded which). The clonotype originates from a male donor with ankylosing spondylitis or in good health (not recorded which). The CDR3 loop is CASTGGGYQPQHF. CDR3 nucleotide sequence: TGTGCCAGCACGGGCGGGGGCTATCAGCCCCAGCATTTT.